This TCR beta chain is from a study of cytomegalovirus exposure and HLA in healthy donors. Study conclusions and caveats: Sequencing likely generated an artifact that appeared as a cluster of highly shared sequence variants. Reportedly, TCR beta sequences accurately predicted HLA-A and HLA-B alleles in most subjects.

No record was made of this donor's CMV serostatus. Germline lookup yields CDR1 GTSNPN and CDR2 SVGIG (reference sequence). V was cut by 1 base and J by 8 bases, with 14 bases left in between. The CDR3 is 14 amino acids. A multiplex PCR was run with 60 Vbeta primers and 13 Jbeta primers. Here immunoSEQ multiplex PCR was the method, and the copy in TCRdb shows in-frame clones only, minus some. The sample lists under 150,000 clones, about 78% occurring once. Of note for this clone: Its antigen is still unknown.

This sequence originates from a human donor in good health. What was sequenced was PBMCs. The V call is TRBV30, the J call TRBJ1-4; no reliable D call. CDR3 sequence (DNA): TGTGCCTGGAGTGGAGGTGAAGAACTGGAAAAACTGTTTTTT. It specifies CAWSGGEELEKLFF.